Listed here are 8 T cell receptor beta chains from one sample, sequenced in a study of T cell responses to AZD1222 COVID-19 vaccine. Repertoires were generated with immunoSEQ multiplex PCR, while TCRdb's copy carries only in-frame clones and drops some. The data hold about 140,000 clones, with 75% to 95% observed a single time. The sequencing here drew on peripheral blood, taken on day 0 of AZD1222 vaccination. Receptor source: an adult in good health.

This clone was seen a single time. The V call is TRBV19, the J call TRBJ2-7; TRBD1 matches 10 bases. The CDR3 totals 15 residues. The germline CDR1 and CDR2 sequences are LNHDA and SQIVND (reference sequence). V lost 3 bases and J lost 3; bases outside the gene matches: 5. CDR3: CASSIRQGAYYEQYF. DNA of the CDR3: TGTGCCAGTAGTATTCGACAGGGGGCTTACTACGAGCAGTACTTC.

J is TRBJ1-3 and V is TRBV6-4, with D unclear. V was shortened by 7 bases and J by 4 bases, with 14 bases between the two germline ends. Germline V CDR1 and CDR2: MRHNA, SNTAGT. CDR3 size: 14 residues. The CDR3 DNA reads TGTGCCAGCACGACTTTGTCCCCCGGAAACACCATATATTTT. Its translation: CASTTLSPGNTIYF.

This chain joins TRBV12-5 and TRBJ2-2; TRBD1 matches at 10 bases. The junction had 18 bases not matched to a gene; V was cut back by 2 bases and J by 3 bases. The CDR3 totals 21 residues. CDR1 is LGHNT, CDR2 FRNRAP, per germline. The CDR3 spells CASGLPKGGGGTGAYTGELFF. The CDR3 nucleotides are TGTGCTAGTGGTTTGCCGAAAGGAGGGGGGGGGACAGGGGCCTACACCGGGGAGCTGTTTTTT.

The chain uses TRBV7-9 and TRBJ1-4; D unclear. The CDR3 is 12 amino acids. With 2 bases removed from V and 8 bases from J, the gap between germline ends came to 6 bases. CDR1 SEHNR and CDR2 FQNEAQ come from the germline V gene (reference sequence). The CDR3 loop is CASSLRREKLFF. CDR3 DNA sequence: TGTGCCAGCAGCTTACGGAGGGAAAAACTGTTTTTT.

This chain links TRBV6-2 or TRBV6-3 with TRBJ1-1, with 10 bases fitting TRBD1. Germline V gives CDR1 MNHEY, CDR2 SVGEGT. The CDR3 is 14 residues long. The V and J ends lost 5 bases and 5 bases, in that order; junction bases with no gene match: 5. CDR3 loop: CASSDRGRETEAFF. The DNA of the CDR3 is TGTGCCAGCAGTGACAGGGGGCGGGAGACTGAAGCTTTCTTT.

The chain combines TRBV5-1 with TRBJ2-7; no clear D gene. V was pared by 3 bases and J by 7 bases, with 14 bases between. CDR3 size: 13 residues. The germline CDR1 and CDR2 sequences are SGHRS and YFSETQ. The CDR3 DNA is TGCGCCAGCAGCTCGAATCCGGCCAATGAGCAGTACTTC. This gives the protein CASSSNPANEQYF.

V usage is TRBV6-4 and J usage is TRBJ2-7, with 8 bases fitting TRBD1. Germline V gene sequence: CDR1 MRHNA, CDR2 SNTAGT. The CDR3 has 16 amino acids. Losses at the gene ends were 0 bases for V and 2 bases for J; bases not matched to a gene: 6. As DNA, the CDR3 is TGTGCCAGCAGTGACTCCCGGACAGGGAACGCCTACGAGCAGTACTTC. Its translation is CASSDSRTGNAYEQYF.

The chain links TRBV7-2 to TRBJ2-7; D remains unclear. CDR3 length: 13 amino acids. V gave up 10 bases and J gave up 4 bases, with 17 bases separating them. CDR1 SGHTA and CDR2 FQGNSA come from the germline V gene. The CDR3 nucleotides are TGTGCCACCGGTCTCGGCGTTGCTTACGAGCAGTACTTC. This translates into CATGLGVAYEQYF.